This T cell receptor (beta chain) was identified in a study of shared clonotypes between healthy human individuals. About the study: The study enrolled a couple of women and three men aged 18 to 49.

Turning to this clone: Its specificity is unknown.

Authors' data handling: Quality scores were absent from the junction-only immunoSEQ sequences, so filtering differed. The repertoire was sequenced with immunoSEQ multiplex PCR; TCRdb's copy has only in-frame clones and lacks some. The V and J calls and clone size were taken over from that table, and D and trimming were inferred from the DNA. The sample yields 450,000 to 700,000 clones, 95% seen once. The naive CD8 subset, CD45RO-negative cells positively selected for CCR7, excluded terminally differentiated effector memory CD45RA+ cells. Germline V gene lookup returns CDR1 MDHEN and CDR2 SYDVKM. V was pared by 3 bases and J by 2 bases, with 16 bases of the junction left unmatched. The CDR3 extends over 19 amino acids. Findings and limits, study-wide: Among donors, sharing of clonotypes was expected to be affected by sequencing depth.

The chain recombines TRBV28 with TRBJ2-7, with 10 bases matching TRBD1. The sequence was obtained from a woman aged 25 to 45 in good health. The sequenced sample was naive CD8+ T cells sorted from blood. For the CDR3, the DNA is TGTGCCAGCAGTTTTATCCTTCTCCGGGACAGGGGACTCCCCTACGAGCAGTACTTC. It encodes CASSFILLRDRGLPYEQYF.